This T cell receptor (beta chain) is drawn from a study of T-cell memory formation after mild COVID-19. Study summary: TCR clusters were largely donor specific.

MiXCR, applied by TCRdb to the 5' RACE reads, yields one record per CDR3 protein. In the table there are around 470,000 distinct CDR3 sequences, 15% to 20% of which are singletons. V was cut by 5 bases and J by 3 bases, with 19 bases left in between. The CDR3 loop spans 16 amino acids. Germline V gene data show CDR1 as SGHAT and CDR2 as FQNNGV. This clonotype was counted a few times. The sequenced material came from PBMCs or a T cell subset sorted from them (not recorded which). The J gene is TRBJ1-1, the V gene TRBV11-2; D is uncertain. The clonotype originates from an adult woman who had mild COVID-19 (a few samples of this study predate the infection). Cell type and time point are not known. For the CDR3, the DNA is TGTGCCAGCAGCCCAGTCTCGATGGGGAGGGACACTGAAGCTTTCTTT. Translation: CASSPVSMGRDTEAFF. Variable domain in full (rest from reference TRBV11-2 and TRBJ1-1): EAGVAQSPRYKIIEKRQSVAFWCNPISGHATLYWYQQILGQGPKLLIQFQNNGVVDDSQLPKDRFSAERLKGVDSTLKIQPAKLEDSAVYLCASSPVSMGRDTEAFFGQGTRLTVV.